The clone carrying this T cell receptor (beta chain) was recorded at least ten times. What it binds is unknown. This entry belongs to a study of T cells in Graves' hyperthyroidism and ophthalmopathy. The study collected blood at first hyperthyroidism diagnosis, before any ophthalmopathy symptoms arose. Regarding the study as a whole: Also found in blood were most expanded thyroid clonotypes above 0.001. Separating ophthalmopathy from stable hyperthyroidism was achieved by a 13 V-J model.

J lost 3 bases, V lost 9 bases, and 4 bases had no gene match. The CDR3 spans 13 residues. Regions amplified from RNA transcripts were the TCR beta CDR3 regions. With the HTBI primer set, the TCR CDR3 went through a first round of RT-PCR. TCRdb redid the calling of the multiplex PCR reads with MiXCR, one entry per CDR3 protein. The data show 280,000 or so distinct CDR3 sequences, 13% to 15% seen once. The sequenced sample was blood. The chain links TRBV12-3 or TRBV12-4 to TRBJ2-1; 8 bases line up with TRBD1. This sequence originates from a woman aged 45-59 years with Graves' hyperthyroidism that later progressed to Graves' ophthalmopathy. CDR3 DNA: TGTGCCAGTCAGGGGGCTTTCTACAATGAGCAGTTCTTC. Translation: CASQGAFYNEQFF.